This T cell receptor beta chain was found in a study of blood T cell repertoires in COVID-19. V was pared by 6 bases and J by 3 bases, with 6 bases between. Germline CDR1 is SGHTA and CDR2 is FQGNSA. The CDR3 has 12 amino acids. Sequencing used immunoSEQ multiplex PCR; TCRdb keeps in-frame clones, though not all of them. The data contain 110,000 or so clones, around 85% of them singletons. The TCR sequence derives from a man aged 50-60 years with acute or convalescent COVID-19. Sequencing was carried out using peripheral blood. The V and J genes are TRBV7-2 and TRBJ2-1; unclear D gene. The CDR3: CASRTGYNEQFF. CDR3 nucleotides: TGTGCCAGCAGGACTGGCTACAATGAGCAGTTCTTC. The full variable domain, completed using reference TRBV7-2 and TRBJ2-1, is GAGVSQSPSNKVTEKGKDVELRCDPISGHTALYWYRQSLGQGLEFLIYFQGNSAPDKSGLPSDRFSAERTGGSVSTLTIQRTQQEDSAVYLCASRTGYNEQFFGPGTRLTVL.